This section outlines one TCR beta chain sequence together with its context. The CDR3 loop spans 11 amino acids. V lost 7 bases, J lost 9 bases, and 15 bases lay in between. Per the germline V gene, CDR1 is GTSNPN and CDR2 is SVGIG (reference sequence). The data stem from a study of CD8+ T cells in alopecia areata. Sequencing templates came from extracted RNA that was reverse transcribed into cDNA. Assay used: immunoSEQ multiplex PCR; TCRdb lists only in-frame clones, some missing. The table shows 150,000 to 200,000 clones, with more than 60% occurring only once. This clonotype originated in a human donor with alopecia areata. The material sequenced was CD4+ T cells sorted from blood, taken at week 0. The chain couples TRBV30 to TRBJ1-2; no firm D call. The CDR3 nucleotides read TGTGCCTATTTCATGACACCAAGCTACACCTTC. It codes for CAYFMTPSYTF.